This TCR beta chain came from a study of T-cell reconstitution after alpha-beta-depleted transplantation in children. General observations from the study: At one year after transplant, newly produced T cells mostly accounted for T-cell counts and diversity. There were reportedly several hundred expanded graft clones from which alpha-beta T cells came about two months after transplant.

The CDR3 consists of 17 residues. J was trimmed by 1 base and V by 8 bases; bases with no gene match: 6. From germline, CDR1 is MNHEY and CDR2 SMNVEV (reference sequence). This clonotype was observed a few times. Its antigen is still unknown. Unique molecular identifiers featured in how the TCRbeta library was prepared. Each CDR3 protein is one row after TCRdb ran MiXCR on the PCR reads. The sample has 800,000 to 1,000,000 distinct CDR3 sequences; about 29% are singletons. This receptor was identified in a boy in the first two years of life who had a stem cell transplant for SCID, so the T cells may come from the graft donor. The chain joins TRBV27 to TRBJ2-3, with 16 positions matching TRBD2. The sequencing used PBMCs, mostly from graft donor cells, collected 360 days after TCRalphabeta/CD19-depleted stem cell transplant. The CDR3 nucleotides read TGTGCCAGCGGTGGGACTAGCGGGGGGGCCGGCACAGATACGCAGTATTTT. Amino acids: CASGGTSGGAGTDTQYF.